Included here is one TCR beta chain sequence, with context. V shed 3 bases and J shed 3 bases, with 14 bases lying between them. The CDR3 consists of 15 residues. Germline CDR1 MGHRA, CDR2 YSYEKL. The primer mix had 60 Vbeta and 13 Jbeta primers. Libraries were prepared by immunoSEQ multiplex PCR; TCRdb keeps only in-frame clonotypes and omits some of them. Altogether about 170,000 clones are present, around 68% being singletons, with the ten largest covering 2.5% to 3.5%. The record originates from a study of cytomegalovirus exposure and HLA in healthy donors. This TCR derives from a man in his forties in good health and CMV-seronegative. The sample consisted of PBMCs. The chain links TRBV4-1 to TRBJ2-5; no definite D call. CDR3 sequence reads: CASSQNPTREETQYF. CDR3 nucleotide sequence: TGCGCCAGCAGCCAGAATCCCACTCGAGAAGAGACCCAGTACTTC.